The clone carrying this TCR beta chain appeared once. Data came from immunoSEQ multiplex PCR; TCRdb stores just in-frame clones and leaves some out. The table shows a few hundred thousand clones, with roughly 85% occurring only once. The data are from a study of blood T cell repertoires in COVID-19. V was pared by 5 bases and J by 4 bases, with 10 bases of the junction left unmatched. The CDR3 spans 16 residues. Germline CDR1 MDHEN, CDR2 SYDVKM. The sequencing input was peripheral blood. The J gene is TRBJ2-5, the V gene TRBV28; 10 nucleotides agree with TRBD2. This TCR came from a human donor in a cohort sampled during active COVID-19. The CDR3 DNA reads TGTGCCAGCAGTATGCAAAGCGGGGGGGCCTTAGAGACCCAGTACTTC. Its translation is CASSMQSGGALETQYF.